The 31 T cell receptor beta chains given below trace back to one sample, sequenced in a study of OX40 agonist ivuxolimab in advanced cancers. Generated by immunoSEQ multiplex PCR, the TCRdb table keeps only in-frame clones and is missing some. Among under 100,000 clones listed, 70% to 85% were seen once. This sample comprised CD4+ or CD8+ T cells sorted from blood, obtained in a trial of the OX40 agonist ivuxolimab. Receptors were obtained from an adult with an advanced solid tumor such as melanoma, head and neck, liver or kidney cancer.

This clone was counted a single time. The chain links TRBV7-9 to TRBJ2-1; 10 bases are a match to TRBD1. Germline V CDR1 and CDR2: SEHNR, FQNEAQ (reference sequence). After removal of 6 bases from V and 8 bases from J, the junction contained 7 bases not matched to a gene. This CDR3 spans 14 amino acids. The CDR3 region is CASSFRDRGYEQFF. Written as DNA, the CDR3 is TGTGCCAGCAGTTTCCGGGACAGGGGTTATGAGCAGTTCTTC.

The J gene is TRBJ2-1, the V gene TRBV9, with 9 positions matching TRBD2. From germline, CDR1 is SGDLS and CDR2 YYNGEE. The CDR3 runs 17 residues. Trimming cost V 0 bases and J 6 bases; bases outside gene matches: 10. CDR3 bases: TGTGCCAGCAGCGTAGTAGCGGGGGCTCCGGGTGGCAATGAGCAGTTCTTC. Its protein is CASSVVAGAPGGNEQFF. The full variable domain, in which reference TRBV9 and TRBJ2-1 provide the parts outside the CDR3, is DSGVTQTPKHLITATGQRVTLRCSPRSGDLSVYWYQQSLDQGLQFLIQYYNGEERAKGNILERFSAQQFPDLHSELNLSSLELGDSALYFCASSVVAGAPGGNEQFFGPGTRLTVL.

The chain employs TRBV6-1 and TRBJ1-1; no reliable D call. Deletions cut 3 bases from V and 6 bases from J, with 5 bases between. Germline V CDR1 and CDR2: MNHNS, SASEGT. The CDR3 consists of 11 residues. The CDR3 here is CASSDRAEAFF. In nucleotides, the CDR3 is TGTGCCAGCAGTGACCGTGCTGAAGCTTTCTTT.

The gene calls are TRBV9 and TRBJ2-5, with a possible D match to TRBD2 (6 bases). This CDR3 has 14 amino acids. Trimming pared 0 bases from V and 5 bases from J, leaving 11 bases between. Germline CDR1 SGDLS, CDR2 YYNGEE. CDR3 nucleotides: TGTGCCAGCAGCGTAGCTAAGGGGAGGGAGACCCAGTACTTC. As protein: CASSVAKGRETQYF.

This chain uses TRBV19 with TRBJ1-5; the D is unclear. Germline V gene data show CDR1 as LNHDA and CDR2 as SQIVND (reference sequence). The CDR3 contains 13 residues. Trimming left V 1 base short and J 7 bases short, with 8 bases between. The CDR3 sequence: CASSIVTLQPQHF. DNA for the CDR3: TGTGCCAGTAGTATAGTCACACTACAGCCCCAGCATTTT.

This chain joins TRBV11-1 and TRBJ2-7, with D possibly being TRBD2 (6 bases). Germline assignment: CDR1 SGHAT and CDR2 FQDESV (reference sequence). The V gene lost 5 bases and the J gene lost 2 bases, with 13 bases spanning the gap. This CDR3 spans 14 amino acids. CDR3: CASSLGDWAYEQYF. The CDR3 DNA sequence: TGTGCCAGCAGCCTAGGGGACTGGGCCTACGAGCAGTACTTC.

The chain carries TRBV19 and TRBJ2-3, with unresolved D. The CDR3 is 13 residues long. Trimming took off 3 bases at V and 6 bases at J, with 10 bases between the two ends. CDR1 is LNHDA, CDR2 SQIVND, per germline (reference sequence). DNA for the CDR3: TGTGCCAGTAGTATTGGGTTCGGCGATACGCAGTATTTT. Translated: CASSIGFGDTQYF.

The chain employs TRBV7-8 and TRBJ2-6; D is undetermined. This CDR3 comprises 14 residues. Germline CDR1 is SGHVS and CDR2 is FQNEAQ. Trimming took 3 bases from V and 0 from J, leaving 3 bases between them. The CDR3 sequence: CASSFFSGANVLTF. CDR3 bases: TGTGCCAGCAGCTTTTTCTCTGGGGCCAACGTCCTGACTTTC.

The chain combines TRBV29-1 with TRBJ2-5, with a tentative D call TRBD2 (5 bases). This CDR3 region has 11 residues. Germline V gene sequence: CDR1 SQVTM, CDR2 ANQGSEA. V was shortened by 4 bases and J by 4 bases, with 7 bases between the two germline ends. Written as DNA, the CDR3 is TGCAGCGTTGCTCGGGGAGAGACCCAGTACTTC. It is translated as CSVARGETQYF.

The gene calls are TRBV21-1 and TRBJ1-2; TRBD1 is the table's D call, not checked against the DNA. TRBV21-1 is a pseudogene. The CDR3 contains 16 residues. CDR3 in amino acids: CASSKAIAGGNYGYTF. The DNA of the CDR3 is TGTGCCAGCAGCAAAGCGATAGCAGGGGGCAACTATGGCTACACCTTC.

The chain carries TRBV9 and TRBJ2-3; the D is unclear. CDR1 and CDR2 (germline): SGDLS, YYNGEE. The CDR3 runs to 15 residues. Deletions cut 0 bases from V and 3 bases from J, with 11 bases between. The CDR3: CASSVVTTSTDTQYF. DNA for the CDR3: TGTGCCAGCAGCGTAGTAACTACCTCGACAGATACGCAGTATTTT.

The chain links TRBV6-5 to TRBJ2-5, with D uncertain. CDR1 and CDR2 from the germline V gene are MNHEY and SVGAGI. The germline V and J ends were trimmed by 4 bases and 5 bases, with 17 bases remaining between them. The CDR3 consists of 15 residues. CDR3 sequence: CASSFRVGTMETQYF. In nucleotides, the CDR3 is TGTGCCAGCAGTTTCCGAGTAGGTACGATGGAGACCCAGTACTTC.

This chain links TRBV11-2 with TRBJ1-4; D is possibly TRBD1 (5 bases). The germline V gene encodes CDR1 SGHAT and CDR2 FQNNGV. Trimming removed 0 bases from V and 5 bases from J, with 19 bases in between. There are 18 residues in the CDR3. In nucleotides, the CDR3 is TGTGCCAGCAGCTTAGATCTCGTAGGGGCAGATTTAAATGAAAAACTGTTTTTT. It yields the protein CASSLDLVGADLNEKLFF.

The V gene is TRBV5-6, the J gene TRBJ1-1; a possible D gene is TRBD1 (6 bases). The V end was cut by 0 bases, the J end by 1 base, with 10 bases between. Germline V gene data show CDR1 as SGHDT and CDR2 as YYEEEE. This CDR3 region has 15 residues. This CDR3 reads CASSLGQAWNTEAFF. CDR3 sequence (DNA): TGTGCCAGCAGCTTGGGACAGGCCTGGAACACTGAAGCTTTCTTT. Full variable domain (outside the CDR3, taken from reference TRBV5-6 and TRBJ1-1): DAGVTQSPTHLIKTRGQQVTLRCSPKSGHDTVSWYQQALGQGPQFIFQYYEEEERQRGNFPDRFSGHQFPNYSSELNVNALLLGDSALYLCASSLGQAWNTEAFFGQGTRLTVV.

CDR3 DNA sequence: TGTGCCAGTAGTTTGACCGGGACTGTGGGTTATAGCAATCAGCCCCAGCATTTT. Amino acid sequence: CASSLTGTVGYSNQPQHF. The rearrangement links TRBV19 to TRBJ1-5, with D perhaps matching TRBD1 (5 bases). V was shortened by 5 bases and J by 0 bases, with 20 bases between the two germline ends. The CDR3 covers 18 residues. CDR1 LNHDA and CDR2 SQIVND come from the germline V gene (reference sequence). Using reference TRBV19 and TRBJ1-5 for the parts outside the CDR3, the full variable domain is DGGITQSPKYLFRKEGQNVTLSCEQNLNHDAMYWYRQDPGQGLRLIYYSQIVNDFQKGDIAEGYSVSREKKESFPLTVTSAQKNPTAFYLCASSLTGTVGYSNQPQHFGDGTRLSIL.

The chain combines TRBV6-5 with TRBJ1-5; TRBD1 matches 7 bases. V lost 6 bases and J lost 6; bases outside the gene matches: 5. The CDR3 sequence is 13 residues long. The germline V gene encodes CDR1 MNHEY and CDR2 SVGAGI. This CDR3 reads CASSPTGVQPQHF. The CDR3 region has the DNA TGTGCCAGCAGCCCCACAGGGGTTCAGCCCCAGCATTTT.

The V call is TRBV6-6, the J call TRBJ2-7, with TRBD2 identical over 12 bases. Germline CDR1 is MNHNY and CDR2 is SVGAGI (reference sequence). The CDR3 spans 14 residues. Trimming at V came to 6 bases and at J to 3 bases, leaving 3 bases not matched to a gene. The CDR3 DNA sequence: TGTGCCAGCAGCTGGACTAGCGGGGACTACGAGCAGTACTTC. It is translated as CASSWTSGDYEQYF.

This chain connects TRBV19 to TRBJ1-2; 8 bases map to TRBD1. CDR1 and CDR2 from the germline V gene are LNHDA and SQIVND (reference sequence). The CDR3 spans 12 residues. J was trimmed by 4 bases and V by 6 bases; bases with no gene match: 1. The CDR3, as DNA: TGTGCCAGTAGAACAGGGGGCTATGGCTACACCTTC. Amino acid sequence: CASRTGGYGYTF.

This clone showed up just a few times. This CDR3 reads CASSSGTRESQPQHF. CDR3 sequence (DNA): TGTGCCAGCAGTAGCGGGACCCGGGAGAGTCAGCCCCAGCATTTT. V is TRBV21-1 and J is TRBJ1-5. TRBV21-1 is assigned pseudogene status. The CDR3 totals 15 residues.

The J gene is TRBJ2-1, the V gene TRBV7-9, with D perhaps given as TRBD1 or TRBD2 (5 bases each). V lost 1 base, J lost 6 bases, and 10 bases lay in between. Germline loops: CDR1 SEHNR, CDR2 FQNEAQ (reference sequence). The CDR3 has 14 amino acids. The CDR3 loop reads CASSLDGDGNEQFF. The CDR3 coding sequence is TGTGCCAGCAGCTTAGACGGGGACGGCAATGAGCAGTTCTTC.

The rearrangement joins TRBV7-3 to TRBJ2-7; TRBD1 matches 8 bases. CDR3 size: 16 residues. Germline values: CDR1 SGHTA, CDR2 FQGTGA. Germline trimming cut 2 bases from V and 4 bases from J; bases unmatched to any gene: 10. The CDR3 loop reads CASSLGQGATFYEQYF. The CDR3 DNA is TGTGCCAGCAGCTTAGGGCAGGGGGCAACGTTTTACGAGCAGTACTTC.

The CDR3 loop is CASSLIGTSISEQFF. The CDR3 coding sequence is TGTGCCAGCAGTTTAATCGGGACTAGCATCAGTGAGCAGTTCTTC. This chain connects TRBV6-5 to TRBJ2-1, with 9 bases fitting TRBD2. CDR3 length equals 15 residues. Looked up from germline, CDR1 is MNHEY and CDR2 is SVGAGI. The ends lost 4 bases at V and 9 bases at J; junction bases unmatched: 10.

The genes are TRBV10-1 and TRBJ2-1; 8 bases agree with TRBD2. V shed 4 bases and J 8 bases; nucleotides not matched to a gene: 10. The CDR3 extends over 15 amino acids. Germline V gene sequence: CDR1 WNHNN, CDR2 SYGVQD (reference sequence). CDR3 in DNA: TGCGCCAGCAGTGTCCCGGGAGGGCCTGGCGATGAGCAGTTCTTC. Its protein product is CASSVPGGPGDEQFF.

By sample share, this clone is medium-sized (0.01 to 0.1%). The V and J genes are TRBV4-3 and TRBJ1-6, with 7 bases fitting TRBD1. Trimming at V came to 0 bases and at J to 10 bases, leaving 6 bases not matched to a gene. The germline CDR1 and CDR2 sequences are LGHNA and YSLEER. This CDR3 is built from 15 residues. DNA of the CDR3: TGCGCCAGCAGCCAAGACCGGGACAGCCTATCACCCCTCCACTTT. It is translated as CASSQDRDSLSPLHF.

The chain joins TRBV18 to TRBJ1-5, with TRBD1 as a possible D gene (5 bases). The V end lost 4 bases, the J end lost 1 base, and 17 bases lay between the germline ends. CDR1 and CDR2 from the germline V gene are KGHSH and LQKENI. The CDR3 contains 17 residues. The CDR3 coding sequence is TGTGCCAGCTCACTGAGGGGCGGAGGGGAGAGCAATCAGCCCCAGCATTTT. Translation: CASSLRGGGESNQPQHF.

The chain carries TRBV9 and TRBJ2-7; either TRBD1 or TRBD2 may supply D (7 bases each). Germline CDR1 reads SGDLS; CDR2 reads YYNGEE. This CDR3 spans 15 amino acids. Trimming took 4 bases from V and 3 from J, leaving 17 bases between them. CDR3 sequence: CASSPGGVMVYEQYF. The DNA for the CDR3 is TGTGCCAGCAGCCCAGGGGGGGTTATGGTCTACGAGCAGTACTTC.

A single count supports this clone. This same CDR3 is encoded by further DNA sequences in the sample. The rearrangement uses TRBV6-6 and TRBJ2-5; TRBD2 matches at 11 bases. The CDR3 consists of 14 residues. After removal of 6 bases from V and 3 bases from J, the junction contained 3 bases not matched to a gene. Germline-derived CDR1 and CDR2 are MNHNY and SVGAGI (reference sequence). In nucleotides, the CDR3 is TGTGCCAGCAGGGAGGGACTAGCGGAAGAGACCCAGTACTTC. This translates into CASREGLAEETQYF.

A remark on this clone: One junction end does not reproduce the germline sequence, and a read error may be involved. The CDR3: CASSLNRGPPIF. The CDR3 bases are TGTGCCAGCAGTCTGAACAGGGGCCCACCGATCTTC. V is TRBV6-5 and J is TRBJ1-1; TRBD1 matches 7 bases. This CDR3 spans 12 amino acids. Germline assignment: CDR1 MNHEY and CDR2 SVGAGI.

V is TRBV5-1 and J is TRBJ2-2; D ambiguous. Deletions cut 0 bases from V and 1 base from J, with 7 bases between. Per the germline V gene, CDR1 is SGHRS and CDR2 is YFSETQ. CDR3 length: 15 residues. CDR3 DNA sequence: TGCGCCAGCAGCTTGGAGGGAATGAACACCGGGGAGCTGTTTTTT. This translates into CASSLEGMNTGELFF.

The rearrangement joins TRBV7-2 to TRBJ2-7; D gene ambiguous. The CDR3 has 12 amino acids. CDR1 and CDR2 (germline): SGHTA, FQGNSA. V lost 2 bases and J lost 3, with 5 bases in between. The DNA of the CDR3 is TGTGCCAGCAGCTTAAGGAGCTACGAGCAGTACTTC. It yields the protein CASSLRSYEQYF.

For the CDR3, the DNA is TGTGCCAGCAGCGCTGGGACTAGCGGGAACACAGATACGCAGTATTTT. This encodes CASSAGTSGNTDTQYF. The chain carries TRBV9 and TRBJ2-3, with 13 bases lining up with TRBD2. Trimming at V came to 3 bases and at J to 2 bases, leaving 3 bases not matched to a gene. Germline values: CDR1 SGDLS, CDR2 YYNGEE. CDR3 length: 16 residues.